This TCR beta chain comes out of a study of blood T cells in healthy people across ages (dated by TCRdb to the mid-2010s). Regarding the complete study: Template switching captured roughly one uniquely barcoded TCR beta cDNA molecule per two T cells in model experiments. Using deep sequencing normalized with unique cDNA molecular identifiers, the study measured how TCR beta repertoire diversity changes with age. The donors were divided into four age groups: young (average roughly 17 years), middle-aged (around 37), aged (under 70) and long-lived (more than 75). To avoid experimental bias, donors of different ages were distributed randomly across sequencing lanes. For two donors (one aged 18 to 29 and one aged 80 or older), the study analyzed two additional independent replicas of 1 million unique cDNA reads from the same blood draw.

The study at large found these results: Bulk unsorted PBMC profiling prevented conclusive comparison of naive and antigen-experienced compartments. Compared with the aged group, the long-lived group had more naive CD4+ T cells, fewer expanded clones and increased TCR diversity, suggesting age selection. Estimates of total diversity based on one million sequenced T cells were considered lower bounds and underestimates. Because donor CMV infection status was unknown, age-related changes in expanded clonotypes were potentially confounded. As age increased, observed TCR beta diversity per million T cells dropped in a roughly linear way, and a significant reduction was already evident by age around 41. The percentage of naive T cells measured by flow cytometry correlated strongly with observed TCR beta diversity.

Notes on this clonotype: This clone's antigen is unknown. No base-level quality is on record; no much larger clone is a single base apart.

V is cut back by 4 bases and J by 11 bases, with 11 bases in the junction unmatched. The CDR3 goes from the cysteine to the phenylalanine over 15 residues. This entry keeps only the CDR3 DNA: 45 bases, framed from base 1. The germline V gene specifies MDHEN as CDR1 and SYDVKM as CDR2. Library method: 5' RACE. The sample was run on an Illumina HiSeq 2500. A second PCR of roughly 6 to 11 cycles was run with a J-beta primer mix and a sample-barcoded 5' primer. A template-switch 5' adaptor carrying 12 random nucleotides introduced a unique molecular identifier onto each TCR beta cDNA molecule. At least 3 million CDR3-containing paired-end reads were obtained from each sample. All of the RNA was converted into first-strand cDNA using the Mint cDNA synthesis kit, with a TRBC-specific oligonucleotide serving as the primer. After uracil-DNA glycosylase treatment, a first 18-cycle PCR used universal primers M1SS and BC2_uni_R on all cDNA. From the authors' description of their analysis: Normalization of each sample was performed by random selection of 1 million high-quality reads, each carrying a distinct molecular identifier. Instead of being binned into consensus sequences, reads that shared molecular identifiers were thrown out. MiTCR, set to a Q25 quality threshold and the strictest error-elimination algorithm, was used for CDR3 identification, clonotype clustering and error correction. A nonparametric unseen species model using Euler transformation provided a lower-bound estimate of total TCR beta diversity. The public reads were reprocessed in TCRdb via fastp at Q25 and MiXCR, keeping in-frame beta chains. All rows with the same CDR3 protein become a single entry with the most common DNA and genes. The V and J calls shown here were made by TCRdb, not taken from the authors' results. The sample yields some 1.4 million distinct CDR3 sequences; about 40% were counted once. Approximately 7.9% of the sample lies in the top ten.

Systemically healthy Caucasian individuals from Russia, approximately 39 in total and aged 6 to 90 years, were included as donors. Each donor gave around 9.8 milliliters of peripheral blood, collected into EDTA-treated Vacutainer tubes. PBMCs were isolated by Ficoll-Paque density-gradient centrifugation, with at least 6 million obtained per sample. Total RNA, at least 6 micrograms per sample, was extracted from PBMCs with Trizol reagent. The percentages of naive CD45RAhigh/CD27high T cells were determined by flow cytometry on a PBMC aliquot from every donor. The TCR comes from a woman aged 18-35 years in good health. The rearrangement combines TRBV28 with TRBJ2-5; 12 nucleotides in the junction match TRBD2. Material: blood. The CDR3 loop reads CASSSSGGAMYEQYF. The nucleotides read TGTGCCAGCAGTTCTAGCGGGGGGGCCATGTATGAGCAGTACTTC.